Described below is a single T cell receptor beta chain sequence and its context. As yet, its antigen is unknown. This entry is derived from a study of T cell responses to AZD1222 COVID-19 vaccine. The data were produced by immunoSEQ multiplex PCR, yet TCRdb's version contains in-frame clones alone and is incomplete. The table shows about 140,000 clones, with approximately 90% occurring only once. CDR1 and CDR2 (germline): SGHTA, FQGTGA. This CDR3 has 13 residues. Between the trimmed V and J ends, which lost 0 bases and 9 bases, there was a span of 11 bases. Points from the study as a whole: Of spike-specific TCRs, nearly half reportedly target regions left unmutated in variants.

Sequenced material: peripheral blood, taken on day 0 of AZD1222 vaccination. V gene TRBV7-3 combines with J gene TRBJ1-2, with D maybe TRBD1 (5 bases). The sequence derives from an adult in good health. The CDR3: CASSLTEGASYTF. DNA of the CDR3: TGTGCCAGCAGCTTAACGGAAGGGGCAAGCTACACCTTC.